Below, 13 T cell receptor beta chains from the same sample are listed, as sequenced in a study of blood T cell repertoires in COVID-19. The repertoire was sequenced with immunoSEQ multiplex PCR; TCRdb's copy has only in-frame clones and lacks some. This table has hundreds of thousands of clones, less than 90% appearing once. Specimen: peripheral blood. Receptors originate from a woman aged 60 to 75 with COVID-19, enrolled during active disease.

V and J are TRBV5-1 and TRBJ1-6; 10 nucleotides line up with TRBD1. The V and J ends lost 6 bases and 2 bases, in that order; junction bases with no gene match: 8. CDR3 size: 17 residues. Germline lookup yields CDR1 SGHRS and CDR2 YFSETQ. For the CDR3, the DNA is TGCGCCAGCACCGAACCGACAGGGGGCGCCTATAATTCACCCCTCCACTTT. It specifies CASTEPTGGAYNSPLHF.

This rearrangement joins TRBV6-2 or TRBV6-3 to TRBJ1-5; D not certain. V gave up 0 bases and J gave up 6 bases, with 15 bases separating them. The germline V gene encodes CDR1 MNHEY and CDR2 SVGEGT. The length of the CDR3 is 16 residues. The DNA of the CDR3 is TGTGCCAGCAGTTACTCGGAAAGGGAGCCGCTTCAGCCCCAGCATTTT. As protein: CASSYSEREPLQPQHF.

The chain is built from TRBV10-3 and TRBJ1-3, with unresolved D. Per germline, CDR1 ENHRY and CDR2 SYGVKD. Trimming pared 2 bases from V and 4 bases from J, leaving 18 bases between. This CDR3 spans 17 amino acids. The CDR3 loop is CAISETVSEGRGNTIYF. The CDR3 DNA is TGTGCCATCAGTGAGACTGTTAGCGAGGGAAGAGGAAACACCATATATTTT.

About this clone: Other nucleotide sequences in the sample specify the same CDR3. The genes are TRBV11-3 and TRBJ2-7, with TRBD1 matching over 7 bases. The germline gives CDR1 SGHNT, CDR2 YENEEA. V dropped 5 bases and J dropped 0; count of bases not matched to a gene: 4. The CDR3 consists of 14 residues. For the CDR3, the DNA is TGTGCCAGCAGCCGGGGACAGAGCTCCTACGAGCAGTACTTC. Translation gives CASSRGQSSYEQYF.

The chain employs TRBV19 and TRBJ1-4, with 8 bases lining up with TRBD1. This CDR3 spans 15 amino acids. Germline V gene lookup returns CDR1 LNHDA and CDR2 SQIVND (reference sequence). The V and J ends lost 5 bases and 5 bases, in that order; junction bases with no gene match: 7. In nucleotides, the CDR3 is TGTGCCAGTAGTGCCCGGACAGGGCTAAATGAAAAACTGTTTTTT. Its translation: CASSARTGLNEKLFF. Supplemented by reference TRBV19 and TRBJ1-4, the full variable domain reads DGGITQSPKYLFRKEGQNVTLSCEQNLNHDAMYWYRQDPGQGLRLIYYSQIVNDFQKGDIAEGYSVSREKKESFPLTVTSAQKNPTAFYLCASSARTGLNEKLFFGSGTQLSVL.

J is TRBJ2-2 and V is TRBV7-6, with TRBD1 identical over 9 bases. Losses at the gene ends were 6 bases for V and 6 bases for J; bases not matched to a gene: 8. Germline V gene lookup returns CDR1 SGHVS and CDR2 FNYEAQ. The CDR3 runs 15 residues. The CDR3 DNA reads TGTGCCAGCAGTCTGGGACAGGGAGGGTCCGGGGAGCTGTTTTTT. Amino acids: CASSLGQGGSGELFF.

The CDR3 DNA is TGTGCCAGCAGTTACATATCGGGTACTAACACCGGGGAGCTGTTTTTT. It encodes CASSYISGTNTGELFF. The genes are TRBV6-5 and TRBJ2-2, with D uncertain. V dropped 2 bases and J dropped 2 bases, with 12 bases sitting between them. Germline V gives CDR1 MNHEY, CDR2 SVGAGI. This CDR3 has 16 amino acids.

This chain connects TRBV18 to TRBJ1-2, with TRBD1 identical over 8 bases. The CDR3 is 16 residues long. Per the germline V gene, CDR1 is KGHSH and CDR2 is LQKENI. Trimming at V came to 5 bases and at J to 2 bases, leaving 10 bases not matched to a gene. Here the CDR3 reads CASSAGTGIENYGYTF. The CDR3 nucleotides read TGTGCCAGCTCAGCCGGGACAGGCATAGAAAACTATGGCTACACCTTC.

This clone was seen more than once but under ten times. As DNA, the CDR3 is TGTGCCAGGACCTGGACAGGGGAAAACTTGAGCAATCAGCCCCAGCATTTT. This translates into CARTWTGENLSNQPQHF. The rearrangement links TRBV6-4 to TRBJ1-5; 9 bases are a match to TRBD1. The CDR3 is 17 amino acids. CDR1 and CDR2 (germline): MRHNA, SNTAGT. The junction had 13 bases not matched to a gene; V was cut back by 9 bases and J by 1 base.

The chain's CDR3 is CASSLHPRTSGGTDTQYF. CDR3 DNA: TGTGCCAGCAGCCTACACCCCCGGACTAGCGGGGGCACAGATACGCAGTATTTT. This chain connects TRBV7-9 to TRBJ2-3, with 12 bases aligning to TRBD2. The germline gives CDR1 SEHNR, CDR2 FQNEAQ (reference sequence). The length of the CDR3 is 18 residues. V was clipped by 5 bases and J by 1 base; unmatched bases: 10.

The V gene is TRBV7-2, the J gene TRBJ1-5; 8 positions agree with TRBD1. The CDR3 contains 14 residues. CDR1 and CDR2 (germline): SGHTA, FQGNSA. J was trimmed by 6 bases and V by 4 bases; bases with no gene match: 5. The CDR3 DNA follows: TGTGCCAGCAGCTCCCGACAGGGGAGTCAGCCCCAGCATTTT. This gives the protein CASSSRQGSQPQHF. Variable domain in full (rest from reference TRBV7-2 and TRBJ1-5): GAGVSQSPSNKVTEKGKDVELRCDPISGHTALYWYRQSLGQGLEFLIYFQGNSAPDKSGLPSDRFSAERTGGSVSTLTIQRTQQEDSAVYLCASSSRQGSQPQHFGDGTRLSIL.

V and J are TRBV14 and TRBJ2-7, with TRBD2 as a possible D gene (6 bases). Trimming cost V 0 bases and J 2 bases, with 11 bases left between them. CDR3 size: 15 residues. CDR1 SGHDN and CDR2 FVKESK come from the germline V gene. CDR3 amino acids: CASSQDRLEAYEQYF. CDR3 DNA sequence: TGTGCCAGCAGCCAAGATCGACTAGAGGCCTACGAGCAGTACTTC. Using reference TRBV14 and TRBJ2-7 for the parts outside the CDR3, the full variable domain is EAGVTQFPSHSVIEKGQTVTLRCDPISGHDNLYWYRRVMGKEIKFLLHFVKESKQDESGMPNNRFLAERTGGTYSTLKVQPAELEDSGVYFCASSQDRLEAYEQYFGPGTRLTVT.

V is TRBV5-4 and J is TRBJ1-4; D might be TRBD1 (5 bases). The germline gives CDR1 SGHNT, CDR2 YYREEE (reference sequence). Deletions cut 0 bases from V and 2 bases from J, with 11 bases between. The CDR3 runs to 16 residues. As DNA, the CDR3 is TGTGCCAGCAGCTTGGGTGCGGGGACCACTAATGAAAAACTGTTTTTT. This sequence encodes CASSLGAGTTNEKLFF. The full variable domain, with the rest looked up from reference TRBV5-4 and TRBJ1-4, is ETGVTQSPTHLIKTRGQQVTLRCSSQSGHNTVSWYQQALGQGPQFIFQYYREEENGRGNFPPRFSGLQFPNYSSELNVNALELDDSALYLCASSLGAGTTNEKLFFGSGTQLSVL.